The 14 T cell receptor beta chains listed next were all sequenced from one sample in a study of T cells in Graves' hyperthyroidism and ophthalmopathy. TCR beta CDR3 sequences were amplified from RNA transcripts. Carried out on the TCR CDR3, a first-round RT-PCR used the HTBI primer set. TCRdb reprocessed the multiplex PCR reads with MiXCR, giving one entry per CDR3 protein. The table has about 760,000 distinct CDR3 sequences, 35% seen once. What was sequenced was blood. The receptors were sampled from a woman aged 40 to 49 with Graves' hyperthyroidism.

This clonotype was seen more than once but under ten times. The rearrangement joins TRBV10-3 to TRBJ2-7; the D gene could be TRBD1 or TRBD2 (6 bases each). Germline CDR1 reads ENHRY; CDR2 reads SYGVKD. CDR3 size: 15 residues. V was clipped by 10 bases and J by 4 bases, with 23 bases between them. This CDR3 is CASIPAGTTGYEQYF. The CDR3 nucleotides read TGTGCCAGCATCCCGGCGGGGACAACGGGGTACGAGCAGTACTTC.

This clonotype was found many times. V is TRBV29-1 and J is TRBJ1-2, with 10 bases lining up with TRBD1. Germline V lookup: CDR1 SQVTM, CDR2 ANQGSEA. Trimming at V came to 6 bases and at J to 3 bases, leaving 10 bases not matched to a gene. The CDR3 runs 15 residues. Written as DNA, the CDR3 is TGCAGCGTGTACACCGGGACAGGGGAGGACTATGGCTACACCTTC. This codes for CSVYTGTGEDYGYTF.

About this clonotype: A much larger clone sits a single nucleotide away, making a read error possible. Since the CDR3 does not end with the conserved phenylalanine or tryptophan, this likely comes from a read error. The chain has TRBV10-3 and TRBJ1-2, with D possibly TRBD1 on 6 matching bases. The CDR3 is made up of 13 amino acids. CDR1 is ENHRY and CDR2 is SYGVKD in the germline V gene. The CDR3, as DNA: TGTGCCAGCAGTAAACAGGGTGCCTATGGCTACACCCTC. Translating gives CASSKQGAYGYTL.

This clonotype has only one observation. The chain is built from TRBV5-1 and TRBJ2-7; tentative D call: TRBD2 (5 bases). Trimming pared 4 bases from V and 0 bases from J, leaving 11 bases between. CDR1 is SGHRS, CDR2 YFSETQ, per germline. The CDR3 contains 14 residues. In DNA, the CDR3 is TGCGCCAGCAGCCTGAGGGCCGGCTCCTACGAGCAGTACTTC. Protein sequence: CASSLRAGSYEQYF. Based on the CDR3 plus reference TRBV5-1 and TRBJ2-7, the full variable domain is KAGVTQTPRYLIKTRGQQVTLSCSPISGHRSVSWYQQTPGQGLQFLFEYFSETQRNKGNFPGRFSGRQFSNSRSEMNVSTLELGDSALYLCASSLRAGSYEQYFGPGTRLTVT.

V usage is TRBV19 and J usage is TRBJ2-7, with D possibly being TRBD1 or TRBD2 (6 bases each). The CDR3 sequence is 13 residues long. Looked up from germline, CDR1 is LNHDA and CDR2 is SQIVND (reference sequence). V gave up 7 bases and J gave up 5 bases, with 15 bases separating them. CDR3 amino acids: CASTRGLGHEQYF. The CDR3 nucleotides read TGTGCCAGTACCAGGGGACTGGGCCACGAGCAGTACTTC. The whole variable domain, filled in from reference TRBV19 and TRBJ2-7, reads DGGITQSPKYLFRKEGQNVTLSCEQNLNHDAMYWYRQDPGQGLRLIYYSQIVNDFQKGDIAEGYSVSREKKESFPLTVTSAQKNPTAFYLCASTRGLGHEQYFGPGTRLTVT.

V gene TRBV11-1 combines with J gene TRBJ2-7; either TRBD1 or TRBD2 may fit D (5 bases each). This CDR3 has 13 amino acids. Germline assignment: CDR1 SGHAT and CDR2 FQDESV (reference sequence). The V and J ends lost 8 bases and 5 bases respectively, with 16 bases between them. The CDR3 sequence is CASVGVASNEQYF. CDR3 DNA sequence: TGTGCCAGCGTGGGGGTAGCGTCCAACGAGCAGTACTTC. The full variable domain, completed using reference TRBV11-1 and TRBJ2-7, is EAEVAQSPRYKITEKSQAVAFWCDPISGHATLYWYRQILGQGPELLVQFQDESVVDDSQLPKDRFSAERLKGVDSTLKIQPAELGDSAMYLCASVGVASNEQYFGPGTRLTVT.

The chain is built from TRBV4-1 and TRBJ2-7; 8 bases are a match to TRBD1. V dropped 5 bases and J dropped 1; count of bases not matched to a gene: 7. The germline CDR1 and CDR2 sequences are MGHRA and YSYEKL. The length of the CDR3 is 15 residues. CDR3 bases: TGCGCCAGCAGCGCCCAGGGGGCGGCATCCTACGAGCAGTACTTC. Its translation: CASSAQGAASYEQYF.

The J gene is TRBJ2-2, the V gene TRBV7-2; tentatively, D is TRBD2 (5 bases). This CDR3 is 17 amino acids long. Germline CDR1 reads SGHTA; CDR2 reads FQGNSA. Trimming removed 1 base from V and 4 bases from J, with 16 bases in between. CDR3 DNA: TGTGCCAGCAGCTTAGTGCCGGGAATTGGACGCACCGGGGAGCTGTTTTTT. Protein: CASSLVPGIGRTGELFF.

The chain recombines TRBV12-3 or TRBV12-4 with TRBJ2-7; TRBD2 might be the D (5 bases). The CDR3 totals 15 residues. With 7 bases removed from V and 3 bases from J, the gap between germline ends came to 19 bases. CDR3 residues: CASTKGTGKSYEQYF. In DNA form, the CDR3 reads TGTGCCAGCACCAAGGGCACCGGGAAAAGCTACGAGCAGTACTTC.

This clonotype occurred many times. The chain has TRBV19 and TRBJ1-6, with 7 nucleotides matching TRBD1. Germline V gives CDR1 LNHDA, CDR2 SQIVND (reference sequence). Germline trimming cut 11 bases from V and 8 bases from J; bases unmatched to any gene: 9. The length of the CDR3 is 13 residues. CDR3 nucleotide sequence: TGTGCCTCGAGAGACAGGGCCGATTCACCCCTCCACTTT. This encodes CASRDRADSPLHF.

The CDR3 DNA is TGTGCCAGCAGTTACGGCCACTCCTACGAGCAGTACTTC. Translated: CASSYGHSYEQYF. The chain is built from TRBV6-5 and TRBJ2-7; D uncertain. Germline lookup yields CDR1 MNHEY and CDR2 SVGAGI. This CDR3 spans 13 amino acids. V was trimmed by 2 bases and J by 0 bases, leaving 5 bases between them.

This chain's CDR3 is CASSFPGLIYEQYF. CDR3 sequence (DNA): TGTGCCAGCAGTTTTCCAGGGCTCATCTACGAGCAGTACTTC. The gene calls are TRBV28 and TRBJ2-7; possible D gene TRBD1, 5 bases. Trimming took 3 bases from V and 3 from J, leaving 12 bases between them. The germline CDR1 and CDR2 sequences are MDHEN and SYDVKM. The CDR3 covers 14 residues.

This clonotype was found many times. The chain links TRBV6-5 to TRBJ1-5; TRBD1 agrees at 7 bases. The J segment lost 5 bases and the V segment lost 8 bases, leaving 9 bases of the junction unmatched. CDR3 length equals 14 residues. CDR1 MNHEY and CDR2 SVGAGI come from the germline V gene. In nucleotides, the CDR3 is TGTGCCAGCTGGGGGGGACAGAGCCATCAGCCCCAGCATTTT. This sequence encodes CASWGGQSHQPQHF.

Turning to this clonotype: A read error may explain this, as a much larger clone is one base away. The V call is TRBV7-9, the J call TRBJ2-7; TRBD1 agrees at 7 bases. Germline V lookup: CDR1 SEHNR, CDR2 FQNEAQ (reference sequence). The ends lost 3 bases at V and 2 bases at J; junction bases unmatched: 4. CDR3 length: 14 residues. CDR3 residues: CASSFPGQTYEQYF. The CDR3 DNA is TGTGCCAGCAGCTTCCCGGGACAGACCTACGAGCAGTACTTC.